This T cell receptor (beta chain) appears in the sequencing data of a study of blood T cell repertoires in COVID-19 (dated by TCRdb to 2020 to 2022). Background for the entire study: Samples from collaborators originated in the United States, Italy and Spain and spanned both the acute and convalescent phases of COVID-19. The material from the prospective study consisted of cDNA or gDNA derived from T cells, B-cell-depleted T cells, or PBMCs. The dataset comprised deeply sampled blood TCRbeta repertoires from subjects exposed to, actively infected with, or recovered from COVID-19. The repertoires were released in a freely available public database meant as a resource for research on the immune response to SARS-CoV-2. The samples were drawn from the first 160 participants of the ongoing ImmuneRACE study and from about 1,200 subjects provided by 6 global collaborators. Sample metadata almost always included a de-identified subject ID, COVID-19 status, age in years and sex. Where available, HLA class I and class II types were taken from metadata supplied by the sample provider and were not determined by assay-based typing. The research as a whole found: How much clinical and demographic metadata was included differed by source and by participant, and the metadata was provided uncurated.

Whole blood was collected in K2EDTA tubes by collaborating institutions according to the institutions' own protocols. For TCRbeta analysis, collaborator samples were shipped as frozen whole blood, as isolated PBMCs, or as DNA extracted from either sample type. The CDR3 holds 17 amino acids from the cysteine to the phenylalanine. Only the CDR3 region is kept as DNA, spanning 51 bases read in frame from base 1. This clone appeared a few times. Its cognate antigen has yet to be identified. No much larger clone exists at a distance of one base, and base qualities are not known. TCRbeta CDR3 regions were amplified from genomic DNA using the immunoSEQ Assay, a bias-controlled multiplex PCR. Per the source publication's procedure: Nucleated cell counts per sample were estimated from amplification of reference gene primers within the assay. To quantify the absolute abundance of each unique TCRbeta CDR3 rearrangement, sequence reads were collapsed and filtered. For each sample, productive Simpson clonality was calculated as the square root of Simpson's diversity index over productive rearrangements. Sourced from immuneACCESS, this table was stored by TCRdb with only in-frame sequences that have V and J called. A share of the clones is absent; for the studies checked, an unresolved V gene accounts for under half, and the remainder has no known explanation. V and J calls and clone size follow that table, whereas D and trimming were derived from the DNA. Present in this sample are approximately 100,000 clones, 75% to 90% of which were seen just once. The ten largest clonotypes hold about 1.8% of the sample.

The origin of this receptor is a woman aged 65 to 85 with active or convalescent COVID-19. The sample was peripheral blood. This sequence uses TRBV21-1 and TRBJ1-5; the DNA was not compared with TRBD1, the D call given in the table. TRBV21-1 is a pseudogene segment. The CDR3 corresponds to CASSNLDRAVSNQPQHF. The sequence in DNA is TGTGCCAGCAGCAATTTGGACAGGGCCGTGAGCAATCAGCCCCAGCATTTT.